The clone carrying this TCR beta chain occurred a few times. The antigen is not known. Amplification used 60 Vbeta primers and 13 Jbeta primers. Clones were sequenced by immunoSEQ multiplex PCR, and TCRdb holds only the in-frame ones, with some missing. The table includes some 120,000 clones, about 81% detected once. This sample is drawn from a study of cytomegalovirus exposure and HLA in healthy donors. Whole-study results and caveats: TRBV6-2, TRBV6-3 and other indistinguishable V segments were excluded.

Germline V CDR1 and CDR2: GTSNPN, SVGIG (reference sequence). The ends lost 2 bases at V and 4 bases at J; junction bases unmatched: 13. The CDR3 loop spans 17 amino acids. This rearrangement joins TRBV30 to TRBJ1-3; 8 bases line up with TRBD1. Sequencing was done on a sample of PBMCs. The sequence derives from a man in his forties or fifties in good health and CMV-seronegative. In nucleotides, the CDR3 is TGTGCCTGGAGTCTAGGCGGGGCAGGGGGCCTCGGAAACACCATATATTTT. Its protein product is CAWSLGGAGGLGNTIYF.